The T cell receptor (beta chain) under discussion was sequenced for a study of shared clonotypes between healthy human individuals. On this clone itself: Its specificity is unknown.

The data were produced by immunoSEQ multiplex PCR, yet TCRdb's version contains in-frame clones alone and is incomplete. The repertoire includes 1,400,000 or so clones, about 98.5% of them detected once, and roughly 0.36% sits in the top ten. Regarding the study as a whole: All-four-donor shared clonotypes had higher generation probabilities than non-shared clonotypes did. Among the subsets, naive ones generally showed larger estimated richness than memory ones.

J gave up 1 base and V 4 bases, and 7 bases lay outside the gene matches. Germline loops: CDR1 KGHSH, CDR2 LQKENI. This CDR3 comprises 15 residues. The V gene is TRBV18, the J gene TRBJ2-7, with 7 nucleotides matching TRBD2. This receptor was identified in a man aged 25 to 40 in good health. Input material: naive CD4+ T cells sorted from blood. Subset specified: CD45RA+ positively selected. CDR3: CASSLRGGSSYEQYF. In DNA form, the CDR3 reads TGTGCCAGCTCACTACGGGGCGGGAGTTCCTACGAGCAGTACTTC.